This T cell receptor (beta chain) was documented in a study of graft-versus-host responses after intestinal transplantation. This CDR3 has 16 residues. Germline V CDR1 and CDR2: SGHVS, FNYEAQ. V dropped 3 bases and J dropped 5; count of bases not matched to a gene: 8. Note on this clone: Its antigen is not identified.

Assay used: immunoSEQ multiplex PCR; TCRdb lists only in-frame clones, some missing. The sample lists some 90,000 clones; over 85% were seen once. V usage is TRBV7-6 and J usage is TRBJ2-2, with 8 bases that match TRBD2. The specimen comprised unstimulated CD4+ T cells sorted from spleen or lymph node cells, sampled before intestinal transplant. The TCR was taken from a human donor who received an intestinal transplant. CDR3 nucleotides: TGTGCCAGCAGCTTTGAACTACCGGGAGGGACCGGGGAGCTGTTTTTT. Amino acids: CASSFELPGGTGELFF.